These 15 T cell receptor beta chains were all obtained from the same sample, sequenced in a study of blood T cells in healthy people across ages. Then a second PCR, running about 6 to 12 cycles, was carried out with a sample-barcoded 5' primer and a J-beta primer mix. One entry per CDR3 protein results from TCRdb running MiXCR on the 5' RACE reads. Counted here are roughly 1,800,000 distinct CDR3 sequences, approximately 50% occurring once; the ten biggest clones make up over 2%. Input material: blood. These receptors came from a woman aged 40 to 49 in good health.

This clonotype was observed a few times. This chain links TRBV12-3 or TRBV12-4 with TRBJ2-7; possible D gene TRBD1, 5 bases. This CDR3 is built from 17 residues. Trimming cost V 4 bases and J 3 bases, with 22 bases left between them. CDR3 sequence: CASSSIPRDRWLYEQYF. CDR3 in DNA: TGTGCCAGCAGTTCCATCCCCCGAGACAGATGGCTCTACGAGCAGTACTTC.

This sequence joins TRBV21-1 and TRBJ2-7; the D segment call TRBD1 is taken from the table without a DNA check. TRBV21-1 is a known pseudogene. The length of the CDR3 is 13 residues. This CDR3 is CASSEQGNYEQYF. The DNA of the CDR3 is TGTGCCAGCAGCGAACAGGGTAACTACGAGCAGTACTTC.

The gene calls are TRBV12-5 and TRBJ2-1; possible D gene TRBD1, 5 bases. The CDR3 consists of 15 residues. Germline loops: CDR1 LGHNT, CDR2 FRNRAP. Trimming cost V 7 bases and J 0 bases, with 13 bases left between them. This chain's CDR3 is CASAPPDNSYNEQFF. The CDR3 nucleotides read TGTGCTAGTGCCCCACCGGACAACTCCTACAATGAGCAGTTCTTC.

This rearrangement joins TRBV6-2 or TRBV6-3 to TRBJ2-7; D gene uncertain. The CDR3 consists of 15 residues. Between the trimmed V and J ends, which lost 4 bases and 1 base, there was a span of 14 bases. Germline V CDR1 and CDR2: MNHEY, SVGEGT. DNA of the CDR3: TGTGCCAGCAGTTTTCCGAGTACCGATTCCTACGAGCAGTACTTC. This translates into CASSFPSTDSYEQYF.

This clonotype was seen more than once but under ten times. This chain joins TRBV6-1 and TRBJ2-5; no definite D call. The V end was cut by 4 bases, the J end by 5 bases, with 14 bases between. The V gene's germline CDR1 is MNHNS and CDR2 SASEGT. The CDR3 extends over 14 amino acids. The DNA of the CDR3 is TGTGCCAGCAGTGCCGAACTCGAAAGGGAGACCCAGTACTTC. It specifies CASSAELERETQYF.

V gene TRBV28 combines with J gene TRBJ1-5; unclear D gene. Trimming shortened V by 0 bases and J by 4 bases, and 10 bases separated the two germline ends. This CDR3 is built from 15 residues. Germline CDR1 and CDR2: MDHEN and SYDVKM. The DNA of the CDR3 is TGTGCCAGCAGTTTATGGGGCGGCAGAAATCAGCCCCAGCATTTT. Encoded protein: CASSLWGGRNQPQHF.

Many counts were recorded for this clonotype. This chain uses TRBV5-1 with TRBJ2-1, with D unresolved. The CDR3 is made up of 13 amino acids. Germline CDR1 is SGHRS and CDR2 is YFSETQ. V lost 0 bases to trimming and J lost 5 bases, with 6 bases between them. CDR3 DNA sequence: TGCGCCAGCAGCTTGGAAGCGCACAATGAGCAGTTCTTC. Translated: CASSLEAHNEQFF.

This clonotype was counted only a few times. The gene calls are TRBV12-3 or TRBV12-4 and TRBJ2-5, with D maybe TRBD1 (6 bases). The CDR3 has 16 amino acids. Trimming cost V 3 bases and J 4 bases, with 18 bases left between them. CDR3 amino acids: CASSFIVQGGGETQYF. CDR3 DNA sequence: TGTGCCAGCAGTTTTATAGTACAGGGTGGGGGAGAGACCCAGTACTTC.

V gene TRBV20-1 combines with J gene TRBJ2-3; TRBD2 agrees at 7 bases. V trimming: 3 bases; J trimming: 1 base; junction bases outside the gene matches: 7. This CDR3 region has 15 residues. Per germline, CDR1 DFQATT and CDR2 SNEGSKA (reference sequence). This CDR3 reads CSASRGVPGTDTQYF. CDR3 DNA sequence: TGCAGTGCTAGTCGGGGGGTCCCTGGCACAGATACGCAGTATTTT.

This sequence joins TRBV12-3 or TRBV12-4 and TRBJ2-1; a weak D match, TRBD2 (6 bases). The CDR3 is made up of 14 amino acids. Trimming shortened V by 8 bases and J by 10 bases, and 21 bases separated the two germline ends. CDR3 nucleotide sequence: TGTGCCAGCGCCGCACGGGCTAGCGATGACGAGCAGTTCTTC. Its translation: CASAARASDDEQFF.

The table lists this clonotype with a few counts. The genes are TRBV5-1 and TRBJ2-7; D remains ambiguous. CDR3 length: 15 residues. Germline values: CDR1 SGHRS, CDR2 YFSETQ. The ends were cut back, 1 base at V and 0 bases at J, with 11 bases in the middle. CDR3 sequence reads: CASSLTLSTSYEQYF. The CDR3 DNA reads TGCGCCAGCAGCTTGACACTTAGCACCTCCTACGAGCAGTACTTC.

The gene calls are TRBV28 and TRBJ2-1; 9 bases agree with TRBD1. Germline CDR1 MDHEN, CDR2 SYDVKM. Trimming cost V 4 bases and J 15 bases; bases outside gene matches: 7. This CDR3 is 12 amino acids long. CDR3 in DNA: TGTGCCAGCAGTTCCCTCGGACAGGGGAGGTTCTTC. It translates to CASSSLGQGRFF.

The DNA of the CDR3 is TGTGCCAGCAGGGGGCGACGGGGGGGCCGGACAGATACGCAGTATTTT. Its translation is CASRGRRGGRTDTQYF. This chain connects TRBV27 to TRBJ2-3; 8 bases align to TRBD2. Germline V CDR1 and CDR2: MNHEY, SMNVEV (reference sequence). The CDR3 runs 16 residues. The V segment lost 6 bases and the J segment 3 bases; nucleotides outside the gene matches: 11.

In this sample, this clonotype turned up a few times. The rearrangement uses TRBV20-1 and TRBJ2-7; tentative D call: TRBD1 (6 bases). TRBJ2-5 explains the end of the DNA better; the J call may be wrong. The CDR3 is 15 residues long. Germline CDR1 reads DFQATT; CDR2 reads SNEGSKA (reference sequence). The CDR3: CSARGASISALTQYF. The CDR3 DNA reads as TGCAGTGCTAGGGGGGCCTCGATTAGTGCCCTGACCCAGTACTTC.

The chain links TRBV5-6 to TRBJ1-2; weak D call: TRBD1 (5 bases). The CDR3 loop spans 15 amino acids. The V gene's germline CDR1 is SGHDT and CDR2 YYEEEE. V was cut by 4 bases and J by 4 bases, with 17 bases left in between. The CDR3, as DNA: TGTGCCAGCAGCCAGAGATCCTCAGGGTTCTATGGCTACACCTTC. The encoded protein is CASSQRSSGFYGYTF.